This TCR beta chain was identified in a study of human T cells and chemical hapten exposure. This sample's time point: pre-sensitization, week 0. Treatment here: therapeutic diphenylcyclopropenone sensitization with weekly scalp DPC. The library tagged each cDNA molecule with unique molecular identifiers. One entry per CDR3 protein, called by TCRdb with MiXCR from the RACE reads. The table records about 270,000 distinct CDR3 sequences, 7.5% to 9% of them present only once. The CDR3 spans 16 residues. The V gene end was trimmed by 4 bases and the J gene end by 5 bases; junction bases not matched to a gene: 10. Germline lookup yields CDR1 SGDLS and CDR2 YYNGEE.

The clonotype comes from a man between 18 and 35 years old with alopecia areata. Some clones in this sample may be carry-over from other donors' samples. This specimen was whole blood, taken in connection with sensitization to the hapten diphenylcyclopropenone (DPC). The genes are TRBV9 and TRBJ2-2; 8 bases align to TRBD1. This CDR3 reads CASSLFDRGGTGELFF. CDR3 in DNA: TGTGCCAGCAGCCTCTTCGACAGGGGTGGTACCGGGGAGCTGTTTTTT.